The 18 T cell receptor beta chains below all came from one sample that was sequenced in a study of CD4 T cells in relation to SARS-CoV-2 and coronaviruses. No antigen has been identified for these receptors. Assay: immunoSEQ multiplex PCR; the TCRdb copy retains only in-frame clones and omits some. The sample has 38,000 or so clones; under 80% are singletons. Specimen: memory CD4+ T cells from PBMCs, cultured in vitro. These receptors were taken from an adult with COVID-19.

The J gene is TRBJ2-7, the V gene TRBV2; 8 bases map to TRBD2. Germline V CDR1 and CDR2: SNHLY, FYNNEI. The CDR3 runs to 17 residues. J was trimmed by 2 bases and V by 3 bases; bases with no gene match: 12. This CDR3 is CASSDTSGRGVTYEQYF. The CDR3 DNA sequence: TGTGCCAGCAGTGACACTAGCGGACGGGGCGTCACCTACGAGCAGTACTTC.

The CDR3 nucleotides read TGTGCCACCAGCAATCAAGACTTAGCCAAAAACATTCAGTACTTC. This codes for CATSNQDLAKNIQYF. The chain couples TRBV15 to TRBJ2-4; D is undetermined. V lost 4 bases, J lost 0 bases, and 10 bases lay in between. Germline V lookup: CDR1 LNHNV, CDR2 YYDKDF (reference sequence). The CDR3 length is 15 residues.

The V call is TRBV28, the J call TRBJ2-4, with TRBD2 matching 15 bases. Trimming removed 5 bases from V and 0 bases from J; junction bases left unmatched: 11. The germline CDR1 and CDR2 sequences are MDHEN and SYDVKM. This CDR3 spans 20 amino acids. This CDR3 reads CASSQPGLAGGPIAKNIQYF. CDR3 DNA sequence: TGTGCCAGCAGTCAGCCGGGACTAGCGGGAGGTCCGATAGCCAAAAACATTCAGTACTTC.

The CDR3 protein is CASSQVGQGGQPQHF. CDR3 nucleotide sequence: TGTGCCAGCAGCCAAGTGGGGCAGGGGGGACAGCCCCAGCATTTT. The genes are TRBV4-2 and TRBJ1-5; 7 bases are a match to TRBD1. The CDR3 spans 15 residues. The trim removed 1 base at V and 7 bases at J, leaving 7 bases unmatched. CDR1 is LGHNA, CDR2 YNFKEQ, per germline.

In DNA, the CDR3 is TGTGCCACCAGTGATCCCAGGGGGCTGAACATTCAGTACTTC. This gives the protein CATSDPRGLNIQYF. The V and J genes are TRBV24-1 and TRBJ2-4; 8 bases fit TRBD1. The ends lost 3 bases at V and 7 bases at J; junction bases unmatched: 4. The CDR3 length is 14 residues. The germline gives CDR1 KGHDR, CDR2 SFDVKD.

This chain links TRBV9 with TRBJ2-3, with 8 bases fitting TRBD2. The junction had 4 bases not matched to a gene; V was cut back by 3 bases and J by 1 base. Per germline, CDR1 SGDLS and CDR2 YYNGEE. This CDR3 spans 15 amino acids. The CDR3 DNA follows: TGTGCCAGCAGCGCGCGAGCGGGAGGCACAGATACGCAGTATTTT. The encoded protein is CASSARAGGTDTQYF. The full variable domain, completed using reference TRBV9 and TRBJ2-3, is DSGVTQTPKHLITATGQRVTLRCSPRSGDLSVYWYQQSLDQGLQFLIQYYNGEERAKGNILERFSAQQFPDLHSELNLSSLELGDSALYFCASSARAGGTDTQYFGPGTRLTVL.

The chain employs TRBV4-2 and TRBJ2-7; 10 nucleotides line up with TRBD1. V lost 3 bases to trimming and J lost 6 bases; unmatched junction nucleotides: 8. Per the germline V gene, CDR1 is LGHNA and CDR2 is YNFKEQ. CDR3 length: 15 amino acids. The CDR3 nucleotides are TGTGCCAGCAGCCAGGGGGACAGGGGAGGACTCGAGCAGTACTTC. It translates to CASSQGDRGGLEQYF.

This chain connects TRBV5-6 to TRBJ2-3, with TRBD2 identical over 8 bases. This CDR3 is built from 14 residues. Unmatched junction bases numbered 3, after V lost 4 bases and J lost 2 bases. CDR1 is SGHDT and CDR2 is YYEEEE in the germline V gene. This chain's CDR3 is CASSRSGNTDTQYF. CDR3 DNA sequence: TGTGCCAGCAGCCGTAGCGGGAACACAGATACGCAGTATTTT.

This rearrangement joins TRBV7-2 to TRBJ2-5; 9 positions match TRBD2. The CDR3 sequence is 14 residues long. V dropped 4 bases and J dropped 5; count of bases not matched to a gene: 5. From germline, CDR1 is SGHTA and CDR2 FQGNSA. The CDR3 is CASSSRTSDETQYF. As DNA, the CDR3 is TGTGCCAGCAGCTCCCGGACTAGCGACGAGACCCAGTACTTC.

The rearrangement uses TRBV7-6 and TRBJ2-3; 7 bases are a match to TRBD1. Germline trimming cut 2 bases from V and 1 base from J; bases unmatched to any gene: 0. The CDR3 sequence is 14 residues long. In germline, CDR1 is SGHVS, CDR2 FNYEAQ. The CDR3 sequence: CASSLRGRTDTQYF. The CDR3 bases are TGTGCCAGCAGCTTAAGGGGGCGCACAGATACGCAGTATTTT.

The V and J genes are TRBV4-3 and TRBJ2-5; 11 nucleotides line up with TRBD1. With 1 base clipped from V and 5 bases from J, the junction kept 9 bases outside the gene matches. This CDR3 region has 17 residues. CDR1 LGHNA and CDR2 YSLEER come from the germline V gene. Here the CDR3 reads CASSQAFRTGGWETQYF. In DNA form, the CDR3 reads TGCGCCAGCAGCCAAGCTTTTCGGACAGGGGGCTGGGAGACCCAGTACTTC.

The chain carries TRBV5-1 and TRBJ2-3; 14 nucleotides line up with TRBD2. Trimming took 3 bases from V and 3 from J; bases not matched to a gene: 6. The CDR3 loop spans 17 amino acids. Germline V lookup: CDR1 SGHRS, CDR2 YFSETQ. CDR3 nucleotide sequence: TGCGCCAGCAGCTCGGGACTAGCGGGAGCGGGAACAGATACGCAGTATTTT. Amino acid sequence: CASSSGLAGAGTDTQYF.

This clone showed up just once. The V call is TRBV6-5, the J call TRBJ1-2, with a weak D call TRBD1 (6 bases). CDR1 is MNHEY and CDR2 is SVGAGI in the germline V gene. The CDR3 extends over 15 amino acids. V lost 1 base, J lost 4 bases, and 13 bases lay in between. The CDR3 region is CASSYFGGAGYGYTF. The CDR3 nucleotides read TGTGCCAGCAGTTACTTTGGGGGCGCTGGCTATGGCTACACCTTC.

The table lists this clone with a count of one. The chain combines TRBV12-3 or TRBV12-4 with TRBJ2-1; no firm D call. Trimming took 4 bases from V and 6 from J, leaving 4 bases between them. The CDR3 runs 11 residues. CDR3 protein: CASSSINEQFF. CDR3 nucleotide sequence: TGTGCCAGCAGTTCGATCAATGAGCAGTTCTTC.

The CDR3 DNA sequence: TGTGCCTGGAGACTAGCGGGAGGGTGGGATGAGCAGTTCTTC. Translation gives CAWRLAGGWDEQFF. The chain couples TRBV30 to TRBJ2-1, with 13 bases lining up with TRBD2. The germline CDR1 and CDR2 sequences are GTSNPN and SVGIG (reference sequence). CDR3 length equals 14 residues. V was clipped by 3 bases and J by 8 bases; unmatched bases: 4.

The rearrangement joins TRBV4-2 to TRBJ1-6, with D hard to call. The CDR3 contains 16 residues. Trimming pared 4 bases from V and 0 bases from J, leaving 10 bases between. In germline, CDR1 is LGHNA, CDR2 YNFKEQ. CDR3 region: CASSPTVTSYNSPLHF. The CDR3 DNA reads as TGTGCCAGCAGCCCGACGGTGACCTCCTATAATTCACCCCTCCACTTT.

The chain is built from TRBV6-1 and TRBJ2-7; possibly TRBD1 or TRBD2 for D (6 bases each). This CDR3 has 16 amino acids. CDR1 MNHNS and CDR2 SASEGT come from the germline V gene. V was cut by 4 bases and J by 4 bases, with 20 bases left in between. CDR3 loop: CASSGGVQGPKYEQYF. In DNA form, the CDR3 reads TGTGCCAGCAGTGGCGGGGTACAGGGACCTAAATACGAGCAGTACTTC.

This clone was found a few times. J is TRBJ1-3 and V is TRBV6-5, with TRBD1 as a possible D gene (5 bases). The CDR3 covers 15 residues. Between the trimmed V and J ends, which lost 5 bases and 0 bases, there was a span of 11 bases. Germline V gene sequence: CDR1 MNHEY, CDR2 SVGAGI. The CDR3, as DNA: TGTGCCAGCAGTATTGGGGCGACCTCTGGAAACACCATATATTTT. This translates into CASSIGATSGNTIYF.